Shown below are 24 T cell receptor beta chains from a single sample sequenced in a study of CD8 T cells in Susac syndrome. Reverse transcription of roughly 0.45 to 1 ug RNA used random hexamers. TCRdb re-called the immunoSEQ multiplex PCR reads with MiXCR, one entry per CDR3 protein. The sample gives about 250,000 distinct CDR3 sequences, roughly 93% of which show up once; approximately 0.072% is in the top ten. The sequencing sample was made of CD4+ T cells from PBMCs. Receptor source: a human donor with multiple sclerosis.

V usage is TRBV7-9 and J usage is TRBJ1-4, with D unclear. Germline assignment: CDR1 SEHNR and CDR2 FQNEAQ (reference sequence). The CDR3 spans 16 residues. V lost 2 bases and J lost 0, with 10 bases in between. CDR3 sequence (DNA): TGTGCCAGCAGCTTAATTCGGCTACCAACTAATGAAAAACTGTTTTTT. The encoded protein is CASSLIRLPTNEKLFF.

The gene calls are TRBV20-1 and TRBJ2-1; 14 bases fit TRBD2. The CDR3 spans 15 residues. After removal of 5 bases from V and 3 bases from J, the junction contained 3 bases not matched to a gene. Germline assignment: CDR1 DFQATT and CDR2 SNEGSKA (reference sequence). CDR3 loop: CSAWGLAGDYNEQFF. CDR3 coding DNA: TGCAGTGCTTGGGGACTAGCGGGAGACTACAATGAGCAGTTCTTC.

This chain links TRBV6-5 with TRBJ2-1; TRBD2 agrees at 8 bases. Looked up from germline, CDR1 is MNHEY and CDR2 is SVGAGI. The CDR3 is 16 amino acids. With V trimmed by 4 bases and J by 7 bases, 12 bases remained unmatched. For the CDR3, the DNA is TGTGCCAGCAGTTCCCCTGGGAGCGGGAGAGGGAATGAGCAGTTCTTC. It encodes CASSSPGSGRGNEQFF.

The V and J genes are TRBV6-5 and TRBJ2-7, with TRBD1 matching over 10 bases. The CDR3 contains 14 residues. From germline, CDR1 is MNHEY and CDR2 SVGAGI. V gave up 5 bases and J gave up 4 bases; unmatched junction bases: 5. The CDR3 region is CASSQGTGVYEQYV. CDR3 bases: TGTGCCAGCAGTCAGGGGACAGGGGTGTACGAGCAGTACGTC.

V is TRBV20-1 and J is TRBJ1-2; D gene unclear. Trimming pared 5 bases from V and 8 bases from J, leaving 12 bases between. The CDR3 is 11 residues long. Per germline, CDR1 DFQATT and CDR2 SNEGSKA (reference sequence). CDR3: CSAQGPAGYTF. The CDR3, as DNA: TGCAGTGCTCAAGGGCCCGCCGGCTACACCTTC.

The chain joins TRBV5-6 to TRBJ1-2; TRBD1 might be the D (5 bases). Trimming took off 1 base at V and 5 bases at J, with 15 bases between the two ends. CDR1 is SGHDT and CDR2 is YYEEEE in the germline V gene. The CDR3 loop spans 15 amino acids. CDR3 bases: TGTGCCAGCAGCTTGAACCAGGGAGTTGTGTATGGCTACACCTTC. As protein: CASSLNQGVVYGYTF.

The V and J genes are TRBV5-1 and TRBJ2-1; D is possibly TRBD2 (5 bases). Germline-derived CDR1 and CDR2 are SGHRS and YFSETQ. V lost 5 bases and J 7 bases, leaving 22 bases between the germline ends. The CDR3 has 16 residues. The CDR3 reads CASRYGAGLTMNEQFF. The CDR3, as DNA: TGCGCCAGCAGGTATGGCGCGGGTCTTACGATGAATGAGCAGTTCTTC.

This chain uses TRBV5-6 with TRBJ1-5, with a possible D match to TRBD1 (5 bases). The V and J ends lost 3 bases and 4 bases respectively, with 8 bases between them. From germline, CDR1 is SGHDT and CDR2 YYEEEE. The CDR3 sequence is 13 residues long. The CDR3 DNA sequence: TGTGCCAGCAGCTGGGGGATGAATCAGCCCCAGCATTTT. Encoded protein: CASSWGMNQPQHF. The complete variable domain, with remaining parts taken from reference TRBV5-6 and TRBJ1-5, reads DAGVTQSPTHLIKTRGQQVTLRCSPKSGHDTVSWYQQALGQGPQFIFQYYEEEERQRGNFPDRFSGHQFPNYSSELNVNALLLGDSALYLCASSWGMNQPQHFGDGTRLSIL.

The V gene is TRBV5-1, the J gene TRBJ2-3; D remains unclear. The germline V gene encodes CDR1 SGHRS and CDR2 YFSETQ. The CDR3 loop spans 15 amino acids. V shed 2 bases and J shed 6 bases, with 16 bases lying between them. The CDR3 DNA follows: TGCGCCAGCAGCTTCATGGCCCCGTGGTCGGATACGCAGTATTTT. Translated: CASSFMAPWSDTQYF.

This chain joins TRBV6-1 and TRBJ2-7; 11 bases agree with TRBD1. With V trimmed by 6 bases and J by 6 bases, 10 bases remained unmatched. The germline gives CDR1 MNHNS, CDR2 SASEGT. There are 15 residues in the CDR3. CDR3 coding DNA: TGTGCCAGCAGAAGAGAGGACAGGGGGCTTATCGAGCAGTACTTC. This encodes CASRREDRGLIEQYF.

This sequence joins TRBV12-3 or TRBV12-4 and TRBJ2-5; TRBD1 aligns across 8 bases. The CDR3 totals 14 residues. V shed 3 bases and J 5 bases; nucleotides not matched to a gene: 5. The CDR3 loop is CASSFPGGGETQYF. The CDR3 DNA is TGTGCCAGCAGTTTTCCAGGGGGCGGGGAGACCCAGTACTTC.

The CDR3: CSVRGGQGSGYTF. For the CDR3, the DNA is TGCAGCGTTCGCGGGGGACAGGGAAGCGGCTACACCTTC. The rearrangement uses TRBV29-1 and TRBJ1-2; 9 positions match TRBD1. This CDR3 comprises 13 residues. The V and J ends lost 5 bases and 8 bases, in that order; junction bases with no gene match: 9. The germline V gene encodes CDR1 SQVTM and CDR2 ANQGSEA. Combining the CDR3 with reference TRBV29-1 and TRBJ1-2 gives the whole variable domain SAVISQKPSRDICQRGTSLTIQCQVDSQVTMMFWYRQQPGQSLTLIATANQGSEATYESGFVIDKFPISRPNLTFSTLTVSNMSPEDSSIYLCSVRGGQGSGYTFGSGTRLTVV.

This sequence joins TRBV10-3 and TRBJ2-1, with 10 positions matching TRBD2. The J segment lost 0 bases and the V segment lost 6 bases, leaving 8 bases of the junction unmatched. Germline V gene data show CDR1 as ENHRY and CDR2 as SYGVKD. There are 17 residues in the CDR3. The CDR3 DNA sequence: TGTGCCATCAGACGGACTAGCGGAGCCCGCTCCTACAATGAGCAGTTCTTC. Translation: CAIRRTSGARSYNEQFF.

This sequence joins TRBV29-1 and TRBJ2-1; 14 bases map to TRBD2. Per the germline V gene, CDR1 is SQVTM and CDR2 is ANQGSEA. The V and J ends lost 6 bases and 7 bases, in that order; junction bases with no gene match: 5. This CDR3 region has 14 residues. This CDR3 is CSVRLAGGPNEQFF. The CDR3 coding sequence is TGCAGCGTGAGACTAGCGGGAGGGCCAAATGAGCAGTTCTTC.

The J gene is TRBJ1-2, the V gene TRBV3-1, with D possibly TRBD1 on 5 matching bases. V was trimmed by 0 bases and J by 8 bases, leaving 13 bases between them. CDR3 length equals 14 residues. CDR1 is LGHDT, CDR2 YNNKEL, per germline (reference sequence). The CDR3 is CASSQDAVRGGYTF. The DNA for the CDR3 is TGTGCCAGCAGCCAAGATGCAGTAAGGGGAGGCTACACCTTC.

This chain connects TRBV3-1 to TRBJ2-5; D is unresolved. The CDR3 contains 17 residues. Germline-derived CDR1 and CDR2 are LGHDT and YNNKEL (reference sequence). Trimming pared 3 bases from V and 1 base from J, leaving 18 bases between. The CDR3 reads CASSQKRTRATQETQYF. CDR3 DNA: TGTGCCAGCAGCCAGAAGAGAACCCGGGCCACCCAAGAGACCCAGTACTTC.

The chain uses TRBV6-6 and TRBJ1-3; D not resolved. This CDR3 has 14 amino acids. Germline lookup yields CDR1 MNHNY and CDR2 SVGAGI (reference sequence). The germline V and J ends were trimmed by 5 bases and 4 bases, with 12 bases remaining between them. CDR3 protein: CASSIGNKGNTIYF. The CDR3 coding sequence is TGTGCCAGCAGTATAGGGAACAAAGGAAACACCATATATTTT.

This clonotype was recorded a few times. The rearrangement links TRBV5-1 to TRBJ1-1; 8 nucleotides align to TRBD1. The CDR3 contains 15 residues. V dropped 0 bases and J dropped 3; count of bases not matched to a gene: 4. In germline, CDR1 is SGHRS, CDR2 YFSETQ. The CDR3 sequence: CASSLGTTGDTEAFF. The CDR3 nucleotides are TGCGCCAGCAGCTTGGGGACGACAGGGGACACTGAAGCTTTCTTT.

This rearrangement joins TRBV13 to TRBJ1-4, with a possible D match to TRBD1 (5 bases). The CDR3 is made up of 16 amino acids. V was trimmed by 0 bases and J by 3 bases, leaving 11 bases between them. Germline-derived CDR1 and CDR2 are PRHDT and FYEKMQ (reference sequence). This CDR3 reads CASSLGSGWSNEKLFF. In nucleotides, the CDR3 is TGTGCCAGCAGCTTAGGCTCAGGGTGGTCTAATGAAAAACTGTTTTTT. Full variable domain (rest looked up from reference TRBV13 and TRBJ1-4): AAGVIQSPRHLIKEKRETATLKCYPIPRHDTVYWYQQGPGQDPQFLISFYEKMQSDKGSIPDRFSAQQFSDYHSELNMSSLELGDSALYFCASSLGSGWSNEKLFFGSGTQLSVL.

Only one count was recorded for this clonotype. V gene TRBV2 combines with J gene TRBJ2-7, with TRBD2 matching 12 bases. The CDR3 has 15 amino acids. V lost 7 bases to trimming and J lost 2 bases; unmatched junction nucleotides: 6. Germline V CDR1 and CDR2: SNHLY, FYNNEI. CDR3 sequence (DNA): TGTGCCAGCACTGGACTAGCGGGGCCCCCCTACGAGCAGTACTTC. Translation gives CASTGLAGPPYEQYF.

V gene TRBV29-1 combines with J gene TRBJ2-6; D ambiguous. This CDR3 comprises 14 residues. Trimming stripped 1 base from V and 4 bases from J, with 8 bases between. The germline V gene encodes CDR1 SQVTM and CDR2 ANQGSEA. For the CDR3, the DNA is TGCAGCGTTGAAGTGTCCGGGGGGGCCAACGTCCTGACTTTC. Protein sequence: CSVEVSGGANVLTF.

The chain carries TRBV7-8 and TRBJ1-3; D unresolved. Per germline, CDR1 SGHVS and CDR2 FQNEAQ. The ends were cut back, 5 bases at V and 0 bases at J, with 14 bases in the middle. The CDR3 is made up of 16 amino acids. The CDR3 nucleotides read TGTGCCAGCAGCGTTACCGGGCCCCACTCTGGAAACACCATATATTTT. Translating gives CASSVTGPHSGNTIYF. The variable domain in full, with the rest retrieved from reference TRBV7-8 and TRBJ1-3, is GAGVSQSPRYKVAKRGQDVALRCDPISGHVSLFWYQQALGQGPEFLTYFQNEAQLDKSGLPSDRFFAERPEGSVSTLKIQRTQQEDSAVYLCASSVTGPHSGNTIYFGEGSWLTVV.

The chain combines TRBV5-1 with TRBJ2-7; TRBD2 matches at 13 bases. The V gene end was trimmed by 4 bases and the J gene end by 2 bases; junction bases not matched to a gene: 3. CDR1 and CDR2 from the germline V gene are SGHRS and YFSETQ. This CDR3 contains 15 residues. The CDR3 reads CASSPGLAGPYEQYV. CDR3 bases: TGCGCCAGCAGCCCGGGACTAGCGGGACCCTACGAGCAGTACGTC.

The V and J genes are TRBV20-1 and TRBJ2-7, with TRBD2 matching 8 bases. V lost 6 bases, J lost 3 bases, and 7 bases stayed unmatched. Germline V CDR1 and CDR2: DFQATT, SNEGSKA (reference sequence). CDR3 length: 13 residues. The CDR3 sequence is CSAGLDPLYEQYF. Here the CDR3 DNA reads TGCAGTGCGGGACTAGACCCCCTCTACGAGCAGTACTTC.